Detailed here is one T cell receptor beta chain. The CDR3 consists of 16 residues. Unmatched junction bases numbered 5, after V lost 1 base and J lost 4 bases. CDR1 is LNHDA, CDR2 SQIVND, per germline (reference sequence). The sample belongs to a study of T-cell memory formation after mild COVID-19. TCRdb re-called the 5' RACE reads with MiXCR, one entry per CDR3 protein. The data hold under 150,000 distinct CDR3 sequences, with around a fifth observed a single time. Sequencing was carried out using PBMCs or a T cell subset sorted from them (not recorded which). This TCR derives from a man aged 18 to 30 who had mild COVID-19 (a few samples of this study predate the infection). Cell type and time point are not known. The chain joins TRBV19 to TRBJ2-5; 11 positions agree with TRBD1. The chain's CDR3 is CASSIGTGGPRETQYF. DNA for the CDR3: TGTGCCAGTAGTATAGGGACAGGGGGCCCAAGAGAGACCCAGTACTTC.